The 16 T cell receptor beta chains in this list originate from one sample, sequenced in a study of blood T cell repertoires in COVID-19. Measured with immunoSEQ multiplex PCR; TCRdb has only the in-frame clones, and not every one. The data show about 160,000 clones, around 80% seen once. The sequenced sample consisted of peripheral blood. Source of these receptors: a woman aged 55-70 years with acute or convalescent COVID-19.

The V gene is TRBV7-8, the J gene TRBJ2-3, with a weak D call TRBD1 (6 bases). CDR1 is SGHVS, CDR2 FQNEAQ, per germline. The CDR3 has 14 amino acids. V lost 1 base, J lost 4 bases, and 9 bases lay in between. Written as DNA, the CDR3 is TGTGCCAGCAGCTTAGGGGCAGGGGCAGATACGCAGTATTTT. It encodes CASSLGAGADTQYF.

The chain is built from TRBV3-1 (or the pseudogene TRBV3-2) and TRBJ2-7; the D is unclear. V shed 4 bases and J shed 0 bases, with 4 bases lying between them. There are 12 residues in the CDR3. Germline CDR1 LGHDT, CDR2 YNNKEL (reference sequence). The CDR3 region is CASSLSSYEQYF. Here the CDR3 DNA reads TGTGCCAGCAGCCTCAGCTCCTACGAGCAGTACTTC.

The chain links TRBV29-1 to TRBJ1-5; 9 positions match TRBD1. The CDR3 spans 14 residues. The J segment lost 3 bases and the V segment lost 7 bases, leaving 7 bases of the junction unmatched. Germline-derived CDR1 and CDR2 are SQVTM and ANQGSEA. The CDR3 sequence is CSAGTGLTNQPQHF. The CDR3 nucleotides read TGCAGCGCCGGGACAGGGCTAACCAATCAGCCCCAGCATTTT.

A single count supports this clone. The V and J genes are TRBV6-1 and TRBJ1-2; no reliable D call. V was trimmed by 1 base and J by 3 bases, leaving 12 bases between them. The germline CDR1 and CDR2 sequences are MNHNS and SASEGT. The CDR3 is 15 amino acids. CDR3 sequence: CASSEGVTGDYGYTF. The CDR3 nucleotides read TGTGCCAGCAGTGAAGGGGTTACGGGTGACTATGGCTACACCTTC.

The chain combines TRBV3-1 (or the pseudogene TRBV3-2) with TRBJ2-2; maybe TRBD1 (6 bases). Trimming pared 2 bases from V and 5 bases from J, leaving 15 bases between. Germline assignment: CDR1 LGHDT and CDR2 YNNKEL (reference sequence). The CDR3 runs 16 residues. The CDR3 DNA follows: TGTGCCAGCAGCCAATTTGGGGGCGTGAGGACCGGGGAGCTGTTTTTT. Protein: CASSQFGGVRTGELFF.

The chain links TRBV4-1 to TRBJ1-4; D is unresolved. Deletions cut 9 bases from V and 0 bases from J, with 20 bases between. Germline V gives CDR1 MGHRA, CDR2 YSYEKL. CDR3 length: 17 residues. The CDR3 loop reads CARTVSHTGATNEKLFF. DNA of the CDR3: TGCGCCAGAACCGTTTCCCATACTGGTGCAACTAATGAAAAACTGTTTTTT.

V and J are TRBV6-5 and TRBJ2-7; possibly TRBD2 for D (7 bases). The CDR3 is made up of 15 amino acids. Per germline, CDR1 MNHEY and CDR2 SVGAGI. V was shortened by 5 bases and J by 4 bases, with 18 bases between the two germline ends. CDR3 region: CASSRGGSILYEQYF. The CDR3 DNA sequence: TGTGCCAGCAGTCGCGGGGGCTCCATCCTGTACGAGCAGTACTTC.

This clone has just a few counts. The chain links TRBV6-5 to TRBJ2-3, with 12 bases fitting TRBD2. V lost 10 bases, J lost 8 bases, and 7 bases stayed unmatched. In germline, CDR1 is MNHEY, CDR2 SVGAGI. The CDR3 is 13 residues long. CDR3 coding DNA: TGTGCCACCAGACTAGCGGGGGAGGGTACGCAGTATTTT. It specifies CATRLAGEGTQYF.

This chain links TRBV7-2 with TRBJ1-5, with 9 bases matching TRBD1. This CDR3 is 17 amino acids long. V shed 6 bases, J shed 0 bases, and the junction held 9 bases outside the gene matches. Germline loops: CDR1 SGHTA, CDR2 FQGNSA. This chain's CDR3 is CASRSGTGSLSNQPQHF. The CDR3 coding sequence is TGTGCCAGCAGATCCGGGACAGGGTCTCTTAGCAATCAGCCCCAGCATTTT.

The chain couples TRBV5-1 to TRBJ1-4; 11 bases are shared with TRBD1. The CDR3 contains 16 residues. The V gene end was trimmed by 1 base and the J gene end by 7 bases; junction bases not matched to a gene: 6. Germline CDR1 SGHRS, CDR2 YFSETQ. Here the CDR3 DNA reads TGCGCCAGCAGCTTGAATCCGGGACAGGGGGGTGAAAAACTGTTTTTT. Translating it yields CASSLNPGQGGEKLFF. Drawing the rest from reference TRBV5-1 and TRBJ1-4, the complete variable domain is KAGVTQTPRYLIKTRGQQVTLSCSPISGHRSVSWYQQTPGQGLQFLFEYFSETQRNKGNFPGRFSGRQFSNSRSEMNVSTLELGDSALYLCASSLNPGQGGEKLFFGSGTQLSVL.

The chain employs TRBV27 and TRBJ1-4; D is unclear. The V and J ends lost 7 bases and 3 bases respectively, with 15 bases between them. The CDR3 length is 15 residues. The germline V gene has CDR1 MNHEY and CDR2 SMNVEV (reference sequence). The chain's CDR3 is CASTSLVRANEKLFF. DNA of the CDR3: TGTGCCAGCACCTCCTTGGTTCGGGCTAATGAAAAACTGTTTTTT.

The rearrangement joins TRBV7-3 to TRBJ2-1, with a tentative D call TRBD1 (5 bases). There are 13 residues in the CDR3. The V gene's germline CDR1 is SGHTA and CDR2 FQGTGA. Trimming removed 3 bases from V and 5 bases from J, with 8 bases in between. The CDR3 bases are TGTGCCAGCAGCTTGGGGCGGAACAATGAGCAGTTCTTC. Translation gives CASSLGRNNEQFF.

The V gene is TRBV7-9, the J gene TRBJ1-2, with unresolved D. The length of the CDR3 is 13 residues. Between the trimmed V and J ends, which lost 3 bases and 4 bases, there was a span of 9 bases. Germline V CDR1 and CDR2: SEHNR, FQNEAQ (reference sequence). This CDR3 reads CASSFREVYGYTF. In nucleotides, the CDR3 is TGTGCCAGCAGCTTTAGGGAGGTCTATGGCTACACCTTC.

The chain uses TRBV11-2 and TRBJ2-5, with 7 positions matching TRBD2. Germline CDR1 SGHAT, CDR2 FQNNGV. The V and J ends lost 4 bases and 7 bases, in that order; junction bases with no gene match: 9. The CDR3 is made up of 14 amino acids. The CDR3 DNA reads as TGTGCCAGCAGCTCGGCAATCTCGGGGGGGACCCAGTACTTC. Translating gives CASSSAISGGTQYF. The whole variable domain, remainder taken from reference TRBV11-2 and TRBJ2-5, is EAGVAQSPRYKIIEKRQSVAFWCNPISGHATLYWYQQILGQGPKLLIQFQNNGVVDDSQLPKDRFSAERLKGVDSTLKIQPAKLEDSAVYLCASSSAISGGTQYFGPGTRLLVL.

Many counts were recorded for this clone. The chain carries TRBV2 and TRBJ2-1; TRBD2 aligns across 9 bases. The germline V gene encodes CDR1 SNHLY and CDR2 FYNNEI. This CDR3 has 16 amino acids. J gave up 2 bases and V 1 base, and 3 bases lay outside the gene matches. CDR3 in DNA: TGTGCCAGCAGTGAAGAAGCGGGGGGTCCCTACAATGAGCAGTTCTTC. Its translation: CASSEEAGGPYNEQFF. Variable domain in full (rest from reference TRBV2 and TRBJ2-1): EPEVTQTPSHQVTQMGQEVILRCVPISNHLYFYWYRQILGQKVEFLVSFYNNEISEKSEIFDDQFSVERPDGSNFTLKIRSTKLEDSAMYFCASSEEAGGPYNEQFFGPGTRLTVL.

V gene TRBV9 combines with J gene TRBJ1-2; no firm D call. In germline, CDR1 is SGDLS, CDR2 YYNGEE. CDR3 length: 15 residues. Trimming removed 6 bases from V and 8 bases from J, with 23 bases in between. DNA of the CDR3: TGTGCCAGCAAGGCGAGGGTCAATCTCCTAGGGGGCTACACCTTC. The encoded protein is CASKARVNLLGGYTF.